This passage covers 8 T cell receptor beta chains from one sample sequenced in a study of control samples from healthy donors and cancer patients. Clones were read by immunoSEQ multiplex PCR, and TCRdb kept only the in-frame ones, dropping some. The sample includes 150,000 to 200,000 clones, 85% to 95% of them seen just once. The sequencing input was blood. All receptors come from a man aged 18-30 years in good health.

The gene calls are TRBV4-1 and TRBJ2-3; 8 nucleotides line up with TRBD2. The CDR3 length is 21 residues. V was pared by 0 bases and J by 0 bases, with 17 bases of the junction left unmatched. The germline V gene has CDR1 MGHRA and CDR2 YSYEKL. The CDR3 protein is CASSQDRSFSGDELSTDTQYF. CDR3 coding DNA: TGCGCCAGCAGCCAAGATCGATCGTTTAGCGGGGACGAACTTAGCACAGATACGCAGTATTTT.

This clone was picked up one time. The same CDR3 can be traced to other DNA sequences in this sample. The chain employs TRBV5-1 and TRBJ2-1, with a possible D match to TRBD2 (5 bases). Trimming took 1 base from V and 2 from J, leaving 10 bases between them. The V gene's germline CDR1 is SGHRS and CDR2 YFSETQ. There are 15 residues in the CDR3. DNA for the CDR3: TGCGCCAGCAGCTTGAGCGGTGTTACCTACAATGAGCAGTTCTTC. Translated: CASSLSGVTYNEQFF.

This chain connects TRBV19 to TRBJ2-7; perhaps TRBD1 as D (6 bases). The CDR3 has 14 amino acids. Germline V gene sequence: CDR1 LNHDA, CDR2 SQIVND (reference sequence). Trimming removed 5 bases from V and 0 bases from J, with 11 bases in between. The CDR3 spells CASSRTDSSYEQYF. The CDR3 region has the DNA TGTGCCAGTAGTCGGACGGACAGCTCCTACGAGCAGTACTTC.

The rearrangement links TRBV7-2 to TRBJ1-2; D is ambiguous. Germline CDR1 is SGHTA and CDR2 is FQGNSA. The V end was cut by 0 bases, the J end by 8 bases, with 16 bases between. CDR3 size: 15 residues. CDR3 sequence: CASSLAPDWQGGYTF. The CDR3 nucleotides are TGTGCCAGCAGCTTAGCCCCCGACTGGCAAGGCGGCTACACCTTC.

CDR3: CASSPKLLTPGFPPTNEKLFF. Here the CDR3 DNA reads TGCGCCAGCAGCCCAAAATTGCTAACACCAGGGTTTCCGCCCACTAATGAAAAACTGTTTTTT. The chain carries TRBV5-1 and TRBJ1-4; possibly TRBD1 for D (5 bases). Looked up from germline, CDR1 is SGHRS and CDR2 is YFSETQ. The CDR3 contains 21 residues. The germline V and J ends were trimmed by 4 bases and 2 bases, with 30 bases remaining between them.

V usage is TRBV19 and J usage is TRBJ2-5; 9 bases agree with TRBD2. Unmatched junction bases numbered 8, after V lost 7 bases and J lost 2 bases. CDR1 LNHDA and CDR2 SQIVND come from the germline V gene (reference sequence). This CDR3 comprises 15 residues. The CDR3 DNA is TGTGCCAGTATGAGAGGCGGGGGGGAGCAAGAGACCCAGTACTTC. This gives the protein CASMRGGGEQETQYF. The whole variable domain, remainder taken from reference TRBV19 and TRBJ2-5, is DGGITQSPKYLFRKEGQNVTLSCEQNLNHDAMYWYRQDPGQGLRLIYYSQIVNDFQKGDIAEGYSVSREKKESFPLTVTSAQKNPTAFYLCASMRGGGEQETQYFGPGTRLLVL.

Only one count was recorded for this clone. The same CDR3 also results from other DNA sequences found in this sample. J is TRBJ2-3 and V is TRBV3-1 (or the pseudogene TRBV3-2); 8 bases agree with TRBD2. This CDR3 spans 14 amino acids. Unmatched junction bases numbered 5, after V lost 4 bases and J lost 5 bases. Germline CDR1 is LGHDT and CDR2 is YNNKEL (reference sequence). CDR3 DNA: TGTGCCAGCAGCCCCGGACTAGCTGGAGATACGCAGTATTTT. This translates into CASSPGLAGDTQYF.

The J gene is TRBJ1-3, the V gene TRBV3-1 (or the pseudogene TRBV3-2); D is undetermined. Germline-derived CDR1 and CDR2 are LGHDT and YNNKEL (reference sequence). Deletions cut 0 bases from V and 0 bases from J, with 9 bases between. The CDR3 is made up of 16 amino acids. CDR3 loop: CASSQDVGFSGNTIYF. CDR3 nucleotide sequence: TGTGCCAGCAGCCAAGACGTCGGGTTCTCTGGAAACACCATATATTTT.